The TCR beta chain described here comes from a study of cytomegalovirus exposure and HLA in healthy donors. In germline, CDR1 is LNHDA, CDR2 SQIVND (reference sequence). V was trimmed by 4 bases and J by 5 bases, leaving 17 bases between them. This CDR3 contains 15 residues. Amplification used 60 Vbeta primers and 13 Jbeta primers. Clones were read by immunoSEQ multiplex PCR, and TCRdb kept only the in-frame ones, dropping some. The table includes around 50,000 clones, 83% detected once. The chain has TRBV19 and TRBJ1-1, with D possibly matching TRBD1 (6 bases). The source of this sequence is a man under 40 in good health and CMV-seronegative. The sample was PBMCs. This CDR3 reads CASSRTPGGPTEAFF. DNA for the CDR3: TGTGCCAGTAGTAGGACCCCGGGGGGCCCGACTGAAGCTTTCTTT.